This T cell receptor beta chain came from a study of technical replicates of blood from a few donors. The protocol was immunoSEQ multiplex PCR, while the TCRdb copy is restricted to in-frame clones and leaves out a portion. The data contain more than 80,000 clones, 95% of them singletons. The sequenced material came from T cells isolated from PBMCs. The sequence was collected from a human donor in good health.

The CDR3 DNA sequence: TGTGCTAGTGGAGAGGGACAGGGGGCCGGGACCCAGTACTTC. This encodes CASGEGQGAGTQYF. The rearrangement links TRBV12-5 to TRBJ2-5; TRBD1 matches 12 bases. Looked up from germline, CDR1 is LGHNT and CDR2 is FRNRAP. This CDR3 region has 14 residues. V lost 6 bases and J lost 7; bases outside the gene matches: 6. The whole variable domain, filled in from reference TRBV12-5 and TRBJ2-5, reads DARVTQTPRHKVTEMGQEVTMRCQPILGHNTVFWYRQTMMQGLELLAYFRNRAPLDDSGMPKDRFSAEMPDATLATLKIQPSEPRDSAVYFCASGEGQGAGTQYFGPGTRLLVL.